The entry that follows covers one T cell receptor beta chain sequence. Germline CDR1 reads LNHDA; CDR2 reads SQIVND (reference sequence). There are 17 residues in the CDR3. The ends were cut back, 4 bases at V and 4 bases at J, with 21 bases in the middle. Each cDNA molecule carried a unique molecular identifier. Via MiXCR, TCRdb re-called the 5' RACE reads, giving one row per CDR3 protein. The repertoire has about 64,000 distinct CDR3 sequences, 10% to 15% of them found once; the top ten carry 1.3% to 1.5%. This record belongs to a study of early T cells in non-severe SARS-CoV-2 infection. The sequence was obtained from an adult who was a healthcare worker with PCR-confirmed SARS-CoV-2 infection or an uninfected control (not recorded which). The material was whole blood, obtained at baseline. This rearrangement joins TRBV19 to TRBJ2-3; D not certain. This chain's CDR3 is CASSKLQSLKGADTQYF. The CDR3 nucleotides are TGTGCCAGTAGTAAACTCCAGTCCCTAAAGGGCGCAGATACGCAGTATTTT.